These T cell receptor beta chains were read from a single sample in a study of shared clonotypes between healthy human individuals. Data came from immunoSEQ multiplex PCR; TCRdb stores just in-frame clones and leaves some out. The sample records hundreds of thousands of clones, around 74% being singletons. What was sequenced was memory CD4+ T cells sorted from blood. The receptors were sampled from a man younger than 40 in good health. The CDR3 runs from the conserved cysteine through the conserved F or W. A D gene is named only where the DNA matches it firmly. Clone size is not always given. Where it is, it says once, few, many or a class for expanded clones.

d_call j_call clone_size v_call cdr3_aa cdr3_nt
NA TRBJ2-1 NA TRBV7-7 CASSPISSSYNEQFF TGTGCTAGCAGCCCCATTAGCAGCTCCTACAATGAGCAGTTCTTC
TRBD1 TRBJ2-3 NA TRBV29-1 CSVVDRGPTDTQYF TGCAGCGTTGTAGACAGGGGGCCCACAGATACGCAGTATTTT
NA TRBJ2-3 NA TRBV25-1 CASSESGHTSTDTQYF TGTGCCAGCAGTGAATCGGGACACACTAGCACAGATACGCAGTATTTT
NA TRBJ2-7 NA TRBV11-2 CASSLNSFSAVTNEQYF TGTGCCAGCAGCTTAAATAGTTTCTCAGCGGTAACTAACGAGCAGTACTTC
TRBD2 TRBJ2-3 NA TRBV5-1 CASMLAGAADTQYF TGCGCCAGCATGCTAGCGGGAGCGGCAGATACGCAGTATTTT
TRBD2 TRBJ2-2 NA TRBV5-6 CASSFSGRAVGELFF TGTGCCAGCAGCTTTTCCGGGAGGGCCGTCGGGGAGCTGTTTTTT
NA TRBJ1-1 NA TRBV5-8 CASSRVVGLGTEAFF TGTGCCAGCAGCAGGGTGGTGGGGCTGGGAACTGAAGCTTTCTTT
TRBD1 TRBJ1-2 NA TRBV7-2 CASSLAGDRAGYTF TGTGCCAGCAGCTTAGCGGGGGACAGGGCTGGCTACACCTTC
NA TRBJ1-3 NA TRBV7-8 CASSPLQVSGNTIYF TGTGCCAGCAGCCCACTACAGGTCTCTGGAAACACCATATATTTT
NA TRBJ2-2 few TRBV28 CASRSASGRNTGELFF TGTGCCAGCAGGTCCGCTTCAGGGAGGAACACCGGGGAGCTGTTTTTT
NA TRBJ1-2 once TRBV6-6 CASQNTGTDGYTF TGTGCCAGCCAGAATACCGGGACGGATGGCTACACCTTC
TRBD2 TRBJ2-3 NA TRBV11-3 CASSLGGQTLTDTQYF TGTGCCAGCAGCTTGGGAGGGCAGACTCTCACAGATACGCAGTATTTT
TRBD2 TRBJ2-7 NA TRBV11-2 CASSLGERLARTYEQYF TGTGCCAGCAGCTTAGGGGAGAGACTAGCGCGGACGTACGAGCAGTACTTC
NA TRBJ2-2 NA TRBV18 CASSPLPVRGTGELFF TGTGCCAGCTCACCACTACCGGTTAGGGGCACCGGGGAGCTGTTTTTT
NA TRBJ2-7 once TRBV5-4 CASSLDYGAGDPYEQYF TGTGCCAGCAGCTTGGACTACGGGGCAGGGGACCCCTACGAGCAGTACTTC
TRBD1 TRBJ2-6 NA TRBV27 CASSLGDRGPAPWANVLTF TGTGCCAGCAGTTTAGGGGACAGGGGACCAGCCCCCTGGGCCAACGTCCTGACTTTC
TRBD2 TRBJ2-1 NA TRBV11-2 CASSSVAGYYEQFF TGTGCCAGCAGCTCGGTAGCGGGGTACTATGAGCAGTTCTTC
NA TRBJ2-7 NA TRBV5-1 CASSPDGSGWYEQYF TGCGCCAGCAGCCCCGACGGGTCAGGATGGTACGAGCAGTACTTC
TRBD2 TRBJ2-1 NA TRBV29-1 CSVEGGTSGGPNEQFF TGCAGCGTTGAAGGAGGAACTAGCGGGGGACCTAATGAGCAGTTCTTC
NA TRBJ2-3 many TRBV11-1 CASSLSPGPDTQYF TGTGCCAGCAGCTTATCCCCCGGCCCGGATACGCAGTATTTT
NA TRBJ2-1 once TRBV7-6 CASTNGRNEQFF TGTGCCAGCACAAACGGGAGAAATGAGCAGTTCTTC
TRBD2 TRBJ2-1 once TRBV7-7 CASSLDRTRGSNEQFF TGTGCTAGCAGCTTAGATCGGACTCGCGGGAGTAATGAGCAGTTCTTC
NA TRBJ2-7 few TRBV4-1 CASSQEEAGGFSEQYF TGCGCCAGCAGCCAAGAGGAGGCAGGGGGGTTTTCCGAGCAGTACTTC
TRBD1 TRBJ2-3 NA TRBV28 CASPPGETGLTDTQYF TGTGCCAGTCCCCCCGGCGAGACAGGGCTCACAGATACGCAGTATTTT
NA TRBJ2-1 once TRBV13 CASSSSYGPNNEQFF TGTGCCAGCAGCTCGAGCTACGGACCCAACAATGAGCAGTTCTTC
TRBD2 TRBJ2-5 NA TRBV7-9 CASSLGTSGTQETQYF TGTGCCAGCAGCCTTGGGACTAGCGGAACCCAAGAGACCCAGTACTTC
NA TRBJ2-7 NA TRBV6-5 CASSALQGEGEQYF TGTGCCAGCAGTGCGCTACAGGGCGAGGGGGAGCAGTACTTC
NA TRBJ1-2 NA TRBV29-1 CSVESTNYGYTF TGCAGCGTTGAGTCAACTAACTATGGCTACACCTTC
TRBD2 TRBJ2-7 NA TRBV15 CATSRDGKRGREQYF TGTGCCACCAGCAGAGATGGAAAGCGGGGGCGCGAGCAGTACTTC
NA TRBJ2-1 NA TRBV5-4 CASNNHADNEQFF TGTGCCAGCAACAACCACGCGGACAATGAGCAGTTCTTC
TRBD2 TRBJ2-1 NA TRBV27 CASSLDTSGGSNEQFF TGTGCCAGCAGCCTGGATACTAGCGGAGGTTCCAATGAGCAGTTCTTC
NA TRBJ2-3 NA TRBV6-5 CATVSGVDTQYF TGTGCCACGGTATCGGGAGTGGATACGCAGTATTTT
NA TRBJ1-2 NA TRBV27 CASSPNSVSTYGYTF TGTGCCAGCAGTCCAAACTCGGTTAGCACCTATGGCTACACCTTC
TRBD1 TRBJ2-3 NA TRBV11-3 CASSTGTGGAADTQYF TGTGCCAGCAGCACCGGGACAGGGGGCGCCGCAGATACGCAGTATTTT
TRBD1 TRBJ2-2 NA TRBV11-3 CASSPARTGTGELFF TGTGCCAGCAGCCCTGCAAGGACAGGGACCGGGGAGCTGTTTTTT
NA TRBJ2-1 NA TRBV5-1 CASSLGQSSYNEQFF TGCGCCAGCAGCTTGGGACAAAGCTCCTACAATGAGCAGTTCTTC
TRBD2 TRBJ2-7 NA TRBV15 CATSNLAGLYEQYF TGTGCCACCAGCAACCTAGCGGGGCTTTACGAGCAGTACTTC
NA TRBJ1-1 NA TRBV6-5 CASGGSEAFF TGTGCCAGCGGGGGCTCTGAAGCTTTCTTT
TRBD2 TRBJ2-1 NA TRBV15 CATRSAGGSLHEQFF TGTGCCACCAGGTCAGCGGGAGGCTCTTTACATGAGCAGTTCTTC
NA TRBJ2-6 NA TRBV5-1 CASSLLQSSGANVLTF TGCGCCAGCAGCTTACTACAGAGCTCTGGGGCCAACGTCCTGACTTTC
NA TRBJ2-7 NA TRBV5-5 CASSLGRDGSYEQYF TGTGCCAGCAGCTTGGGGCGGGACGGAAGCTACGAGCAGTACTTC
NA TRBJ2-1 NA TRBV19 CASSKQGNSYNEQFF TGTGCCAGTAGTAAACAGGGAAACTCCTACAATGAGCAGTTCTTC